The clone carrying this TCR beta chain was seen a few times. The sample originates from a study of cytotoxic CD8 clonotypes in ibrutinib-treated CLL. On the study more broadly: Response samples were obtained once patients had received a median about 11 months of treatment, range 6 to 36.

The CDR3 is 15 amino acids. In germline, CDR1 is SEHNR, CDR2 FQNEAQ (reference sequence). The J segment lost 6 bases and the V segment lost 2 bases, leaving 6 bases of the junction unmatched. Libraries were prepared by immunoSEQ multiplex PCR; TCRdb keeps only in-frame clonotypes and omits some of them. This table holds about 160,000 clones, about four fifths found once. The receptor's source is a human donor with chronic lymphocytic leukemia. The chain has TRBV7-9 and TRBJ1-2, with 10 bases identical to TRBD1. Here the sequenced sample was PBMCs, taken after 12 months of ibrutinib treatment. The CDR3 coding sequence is TGTGCCAGCAGCTTAACTGCGGACAGGGGGAATGGCTACACCTTC. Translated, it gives CASSLTADRGNGYTF. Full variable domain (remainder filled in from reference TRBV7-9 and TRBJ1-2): DTGVSQNPRHKITKRGQNVTFRCDPISEHNRLYWYRQTLGQGPEFLTYFQNEAQLEKSRLLSDRFSAERPKGSFSTLEIQRTEQGDSAMYLCASSLTADRGNGYTFGSGTRLTVV.